These 21 T cell receptor beta chains were all obtained from the same sample, sequenced in a study of blood T cells in healthy people across ages. Next came a second PCR, run for about 7 to 12 cycles, which used a sample-barcoded 5' primer along with a J-beta primer mix. TCRdb redid the calling of the 5' RACE reads with MiXCR, one entry per CDR3 protein. The sample carries about 1.6 million distinct CDR3 sequences, almost 35% recorded once. Sequenced material: blood. The receptors here all came from a woman in her 30s in good health.

This clonotype showed up just a few times. The chain employs TRBV5-1 and TRBJ1-1; TRBD1 is a possible D gene (5 bases). The CDR3 spans 17 residues. Trimming cost V 1 base and J 1 base, with 17 bases left between them. The germline gives CDR1 SGHRS, CDR2 YFSETQ. For the CDR3, the DNA is TGCGCCAGCAGCTTGCTAGATGGGACCTGGGAGAACACTGAAGCTTTCTTT. It specifies CASSLLDGTWENTEAFF.

The table lists this clonotype with many counts. The chain recombines TRBV29-1 with TRBJ1-2; the D is unclear. Germline V gives CDR1 SQVTM, CDR2 ANQGSEA. The CDR3 is 12 residues long. Trimming removed 4 bases from V and 8 bases from J, with 14 bases in between. CDR3 coding DNA: TGCAGCGTTGTCGCGGGGTTGGACGGCTACACCTTC. Amino acids: CSVVAGLDGYTF.

This clonotype occurred a few times. CDR3 in amino acids: CASSTGTVNYGYTF. Here the CDR3 DNA reads TGCGCCAGCAGCACCGGGACAGTGAACTATGGCTACACCTTC. The chain couples TRBV5-1 to TRBJ1-2; the match to TRBD1 covers 7 bases. Germline values: CDR1 SGHRS, CDR2 YFSETQ. The CDR3 loop spans 14 amino acids. V dropped 4 bases and J dropped 2; count of bases not matched to a gene: 5.

V gene TRBV12-3 or TRBV12-4 combines with J gene TRBJ1-2, with D possibly being TRBD1 (5 bases). V was cut by 3 bases and J by 0 bases, with 17 bases left in between. This CDR3 is 17 amino acids long. The CDR3 spells CASSFRGRGAANYGYTF. The CDR3 DNA reads as TGTGCCAGCAGTTTTAGAGGTCGAGGGGCAGCTAACTATGGCTACACCTTC.

As for this clonotype: This may come from a read error, since a much larger clone is one base off. This chain uses TRBV29-1 with TRBJ2-2, with 9 nucleotides matching TRBD2. CDR1 and CDR2 (germline): SQVTM, ANQGSEA. This CDR3 is built from 15 residues. The CDR3 DNA follows: TGCAGCGTTGAAGCTGCTAGCGGGACCACCGGGGAGCCGTTTTTT. Its translation is CSVEAASGTTGEPFF.

Points on this clonotype: One junction end disagrees with the germline gene, perhaps due to a read error. The chain joins TRBV5-1 to TRBJ2-5, with 14 bases identical to TRBD2. The CDR3 sequence is 18 residues long. The germline gives CDR1 SGHRS, CDR2 YFSETQ. This chain's CDR3 is CTSSWGLAGAAYQETQYF. The DNA for the CDR3 is TGCACCAGCTCGTGGGGACTAGCGGGGGCCGCGTACCAAGAGACCCAGTACTTC.

This rearrangement joins TRBV4-1 to TRBJ1-2; TRBD1 is a possible D gene (6 bases). V lost 4 bases and J 1 base, leaving 13 bases between the germline ends. This CDR3 has 15 amino acids. CDR1 MGHRA and CDR2 YSYEKL come from the germline V gene. CDR3 in amino acids: CASSRRQDLNYGYTF. The DNA of the CDR3 is TGCGCCAGCAGCCGCAGACAGGATCTTAACTATGGCTACACCTTC.

DNA of the CDR3: TGTGCCAGCAGTTACTCGACAGGGATCGAGGAGAATGAGCAGTTCTTC. This codes for CASSYSTGIEENEQFF. The chain combines TRBV6-2 or TRBV6-3 with TRBJ2-1, with 7 bases identical to TRBD1. The CDR3 is 16 residues long. The trim removed 0 bases at V and 7 bases at J, leaving 9 bases unmatched. Germline V gene data show CDR1 as MNHEY and CDR2 as SVGEGT.

The rearrangement links TRBV28 to TRBJ2-5, with no clear D. V gave up 10 bases and J gave up 5 bases, with 14 bases separating them. The CDR3 has 12 residues. The germline CDR1 and CDR2 sequences are MDHEN and SYDVKM. The CDR3: CATRANWETQYF. Here the CDR3 DNA reads TGTGCCACCCGGGCCAACTGGGAGACCCAGTACTTC.

In regard to this clonotype: Given a much more abundant clone one base away, this may be a read error. V gene TRBV20-1 combines with J gene TRBJ2-1, with D uncertain. From germline, CDR1 is DFQATT and CDR2 SNEGSKA (reference sequence). The CDR3 contains 11 residues. V shed 3 bases and J shed 7 bases, with 7 bases lying between them. The CDR3 region is CSARFGNEQFF. The CDR3 region has the DNA TGCAGTGCTAGGTTTGGGAATGAGCAGTTCTTC.

This rearrangement joins TRBV4-2 to TRBJ1-1; D ambiguous. Germline V gene data show CDR1 as LGHNA and CDR2 as YNFKEQ. The CDR3 totals 15 residues. The V and J ends lost 5 bases and 0 bases respectively, with 13 bases between them. The CDR3 DNA sequence: TGTGCCAGCAGCGGACTTGGAGGCATGAACACTGAAGCTTTCTTT. Amino acids: CASSGLGGMNTEAFF.

This clonotype was recorded many times. This sequence joins TRBV6-2 or TRBV6-3 and TRBJ2-7, with 8 nucleotides matching TRBD1. This CDR3 is 13 amino acids long. Trimming cost V 7 bases and J 9 bases; bases outside gene matches: 11. The V gene's germline CDR1 is MNHEY and CDR2 SVGEGT. CDR3: CASTSGQAGRQYF. The CDR3, as DNA: TGTGCCAGCACTTCGGGACAGGCGGGGCGGCAGTACTTC.

The rearrangement links TRBV7-9 to TRBJ1-1, with D perhaps matching TRBD1 (6 bases). The V and J ends lost 5 bases and 11 bases respectively, with 15 bases between them. Germline V lookup: CDR1 SEHNR, CDR2 FQNEAQ (reference sequence). This CDR3 contains 12 residues. CDR3 sequence reads: CASSQMGDTAFF. CDR3 DNA: TGTGCCAGCAGCCAAATGGGGGACACGGCTTTCTTT. Filled out from reference TRBV7-9 and TRBJ1-1, the complete variable domain reads DTGVSQNPRHKITKRGQNVTFRCDPISEHNRLYWYRQTLGQGPEFLTYFQNEAQLEKSRLLSDRFSAERPKGSFSTLEIQRTEQGDSAMYLCASSQMGDTAFFGQGTRLTVV.

The rearrangement joins TRBV11-2 to TRBJ2-5; unclear D gene. CDR1 SGHAT and CDR2 FQNNGV come from the germline V gene. Trimming stripped 5 bases from V and 5 bases from J, with 9 bases between. CDR3 length: 12 amino acids. CDR3 residues: CASSPVFETQYF. In DNA form, the CDR3 reads TGTGCCAGCAGCCCCGTTTTCGAGACCCAGTACTTC.

The V gene is TRBV18, the J gene TRBJ2-1; D unclear. CDR1 is KGHSH, CDR2 LQKENI, per germline. Trimming pared 1 base from V and 5 bases from J, leaving 12 bases between. The length of the CDR3 is 15 residues. The CDR3 region is CASSPLLTSHNEQFF. For the CDR3, the DNA is TGTGCCAGCTCACCACTACTGACTTCCCACAATGAGCAGTTCTTC.

This clonotype was observed a few times. The chain carries TRBV19 and TRBJ1-2, with 7 bases matching TRBD1. Germline lookup yields CDR1 LNHDA and CDR2 SQIVND (reference sequence). J lost 8 bases, V lost 7 bases, and 13 bases had no gene match. CDR3 length: 14 amino acids. In DNA form, the CDR3 reads TGTGCCAGTACGACGAAGACAGGGAATGGAGGCTACACCTTC. It encodes CASTTKTGNGGYTF.

For this clonotype: It may be a read error: a sequence one base away is much more abundant. V is TRBV7-9 and J is TRBJ2-3; 9 positions agree with TRBD1. V shed 8 bases and J 4 bases; nucleotides not matched to a gene: 10. The CDR3 length is 15 residues. From germline, CDR1 is SEHNR and CDR2 FQNEAQ (reference sequence). The CDR3, as DNA: TGTGCCAGCGAGAGTGGACAGGGGTCTTCAGATACGCAGTATTTT. Amino acid sequence: CASESGQGSSDTQYF.

As regards this clonotype: One end of the junction does not line up with germline, which may come from a read error. V usage is TRBV6-5 and J usage is TRBJ2-1; perhaps D is TRBD1 or TRBD2 (6 bases each). The CDR3 loop spans 13 amino acids. Germline values: CDR1 MNHEY, CDR2 SVGAGI. CDR3 sequence reads: CASRRQDYNVQFF. The DNA of the CDR3 is TGTGCCAGCCGTAGACAGGACTACAATGTGCAGTTCTTC.

The chain employs TRBV28 and TRBJ2-1; 10 nucleotides line up with TRBD1. CDR3 length: 16 amino acids. V lost 2 bases and J lost 5; bases outside the gene matches: 6. CDR1 is MDHEN, CDR2 SYDVKM, per germline. CDR3 sequence (DNA): TGTGCCAGCAGTTTAGCAAGGACAGGGGGGCACAATGAGCAGTTCTTC. Amino acids: CASSLARTGGHNEQFF.

The sample holds a few counts of this clonotype. The chain has TRBV25-1 and TRBJ2-1, with TRBD2 matching over 8 bases. The CDR3 contains 15 residues. Germline CDR1 reads MGHDK; CDR2 reads SYGVNS. Trimming at V came to 2 bases and at J to 7 bases, leaving 7 bases not matched to a gene. The CDR3 DNA sequence: TGTGCCAGCAGTGAAGTCGGGGGGGGAAAGAATGAGCAGTTCTTC. Translated, it gives CASSEVGGGKNEQFF.

V gene TRBV4-1 combines with J gene TRBJ2-3; 7 positions agree with TRBD2. Germline V gene lookup returns CDR1 MGHRA and CDR2 YSYEKL. The CDR3 loop spans 16 amino acids. The V gene end was trimmed by 6 bases and the J gene end by 5 bases; junction bases not matched to a gene: 14. The CDR3 DNA follows: TGCGCCAGCAGAGCTTCCAGCGGGACGCGGGAAGATACGCAGTATTTT. It encodes CASRASSGTREDTQYF.